This T cell receptor (beta chain) derives from a study of identical twins. Overall study results and limits: Invariant MAIT and iNKT cells could partly confound zero-insertion analyses.

In this sample, this clonotype turned up a few times. The antigen remains unidentified. V was pared by 4 bases and J by 5 bases, with 14 bases between. This CDR3 contains 13 residues. Germline V gives CDR1 SQVTM, CDR2 ANQGSEA. TCRdb called the 5' RACE reads again in MiXCR, with one record for every CDR3 protein. Of 450,000 or so distinct CDR3 sequences listed, roughly 24% are singletons. This same sample was also taken into another study, of T cells expressing NK-cell markers. That source reports: A few donors' CD3+CD56-NKG2C+ cells were dominated by the same clonotypes.

The receptor was isolated from a woman younger than 30 in good health. The chain has TRBV29-1 and TRBJ2-5; unclear D gene. Sequencing input: CD4+ T cells sorted from blood. CDR3 DNA sequence: TGCAGCGTTGGTGCCATCCTAGGGGAGACCCAGTACTTC. Residues: CSVGAILGETQYF. The whole variable domain, remainder taken from reference TRBV29-1 and TRBJ2-5, is SAVISQKPSRDICQRGTSLTIQCQVDSQVTMMFWYRQQPGQSLTLIATANQGSEATYESGFVIDKFPISRPNLTFSTLTVSNMSPEDSSIYLCSVGAILGETQYFGPGTRLLVL.